Listed here are 25 T cell receptor beta chains from one sample, sequenced in a study of monozygotic twins with inflammatory bowel disease. TCRdb re-called the 5' RACE reads; every CDR3 protein appears as one record, without DNA. The table for this sample gives around 99,000 distinct CDR3 sequences. The sample consisted of blood. All receptors derive from a human donor with ulcerative colitis or Crohn's disease, or a healthy co-twin of an affected twin (not recorded which).

The V gene is TRBV19, the J gene TRBJ1-2. Germline V CDR1 and CDR2: LNHDA, SQIVND (reference sequence). The CDR3 totals 11 residues. This CDR3 is CASSISGGYTF.

V and J are TRBV18 and TRBJ1-2; as DNA is missing, the TRBD1 call by TCRdb cannot be tested. This CDR3 is 12 amino acids long. Germline V gene lookup returns CDR1 KGHSH and CDR2 LQKENI. The chain's CDR3 is CASSTGTDGHTF. The full variable domain, rest sourced from reference TRBV18 and TRBJ1-2, is NAGVMQNPRHLVRRRGQEARLRCSPMKGHSHVYWYRQLPEEGLKFMVYLQKENIIDESGMPKERFSAEFPKEGPSILRIQQVVRGDSAAYFCASSTGTDGHTFGSGTRLTVV.

The chain carries TRBV6-5 and TRBJ2-7; absent DNA, TCRdb's TRBD2 call cannot be checked. Germline-derived CDR1 and CDR2 are MNHEY and SVGAGI. The CDR3 loop spans 12 amino acids. CDR3 sequence: CASRGPAGEQYF.

The chain couples TRBV29-1 to TRBJ1-2; TCRdb indicates TRBD1, and absent DNA this call remains unverified. The CDR3 consists of 14 residues. Germline V gene data show CDR1 as SQVTM and CDR2 as ANQGSEA. CDR3 sequence reads: CSVDAWDRGRGYTF.

The rearrangement joins TRBV11-1 to TRBJ2-1; without DNA, the TCRdb call of TRBD2 cannot be checked. From germline, CDR1 is SGHAT and CDR2 FQDESV (reference sequence). The CDR3 totals 18 residues. The CDR3 protein is CASSLANWASGTENEQFF.

CDR3 in amino acids: CASSLRTENTGELFF. The chain recombines TRBV5-1 with TRBJ2-2; no DNA is available, so the TRBD1 call from TCRdb remains unchecked. The CDR3 sequence is 15 residues long. Looked up from germline, CDR1 is SGHRS and CDR2 is YFSETQ.

The chain recombines TRBV5-1 with TRBJ2-3. Germline V gene sequence: CDR1 SGHRS, CDR2 YFSETQ. The length of the CDR3 is 15 residues. CDR3 sequence reads: CASSGTVRSSDTQYF.

The chain uses TRBV20-1 and TRBJ2-1; the D call from TCRdb, TRBD2, cannot be confirmed without DNA. CDR3 length equals 15 residues. Germline CDR1 and CDR2: DFQATT and SNEGSKA (reference sequence). The CDR3 loop reads CSARVSGTTYNEQFF.

The V call is TRBV27, the J call TRBJ2-7. The CDR3 length is 15 residues. Germline lookup yields CDR1 MNHEY and CDR2 SMNVEV (reference sequence). CDR3 region: CASTSTGVSSYEQYF.

The chain is built from TRBV7-3 and TRBJ2-3; as DNA is missing, the TRBD2 call by TCRdb cannot be tested. CDR1 SGHTA and CDR2 FQGTGA come from the germline V gene. CDR3 size: 16 residues. The CDR3 here is CASSLKTSGGLDTQYF.

This rearrangement joins TRBV5-4 to TRBJ1-5. The CDR3 contains 15 residues. Germline V gene data show CDR1 as SGHNT and CDR2 as YYREEE (reference sequence). The CDR3 sequence: CASSLGPVSNQPQHF.

The CDR3 loop reads CASSLGRGNSPLHF. The V call is TRBV5-1, the J call TRBJ1-6. The CDR3 is made up of 14 amino acids. Germline assignment: CDR1 SGHRS and CDR2 YFSETQ.

The V gene is TRBV5-8, the J gene TRBJ2-5; TCRdb selects TRBD2, and the lack of DNA leaves this call unchecked. This CDR3 has 17 amino acids. Germline V gene lookup returns CDR1 SGHTS and CDR2 YDEGEE. The CDR3 loop reads CASSSPGQRGGRETQYF.

The chain joins TRBV5-5 to TRBJ1-2. CDR3 length equals 16 residues. Germline CDR1 reads SGHKS; CDR2 reads YYEKEE (reference sequence). The CDR3 spells CASSLSDGPDNYGYTF.

This chain connects TRBV12-3 or TRBV12-4 to TRBJ2-1; the D call from TCRdb, TRBD2, cannot be confirmed without DNA. The CDR3 sequence is 15 residues long. The CDR3 here is CASSLSTSGYDEQFF.

This chain links TRBV6-2 or TRBV6-3 with TRBJ2-1. This CDR3 has 17 residues. Germline loops: CDR1 MNHEY, CDR2 SVGEGT. The CDR3 sequence: CASSYWLTGGYDNEQFF.

This sequence joins TRBV7-3 and TRBJ1-3; TCRdb picks TRBD1, but there is no DNA to check that call. Germline loops: CDR1 SGHTA, CDR2 FQGTGA. The CDR3 has 18 amino acids. The CDR3 region is CASSLTPDTASSGNTIYF.

This chain connects TRBV19 to TRBJ2-1; no DNA is available, so the TRBD1 call from TCRdb remains unchecked. The germline gives CDR1 LNHDA, CDR2 SQIVND (reference sequence). CDR3 length: 15 residues. The CDR3 region is CASSNIRQGYNEQFF.

The rearrangement links TRBV6-5 to TRBJ2-2; lacking DNA, the TRBD1 call made by TCRdb goes unchecked. Per the germline V gene, CDR1 is MNHEY and CDR2 is SVGAGI. CDR3 size: 16 residues. CDR3 sequence: CASSYSPLSDTGELFF.

This chain uses TRBV4-2 with TRBJ1-5; TCRdb's D call, TRBD1, is unchecked because there is no DNA. The CDR3 runs to 15 residues. CDR1 is LGHNA, CDR2 YNFKEQ, per germline. CDR3 residues: CASSREMTGYQPQHF.

The chain carries TRBV4-3 and TRBJ2-2; TCRdb reports TRBD2, a call that lacks DNA to check it against. Germline assignment: CDR1 LGHNA and CDR2 YSLEER. This CDR3 is built from 18 residues. The CDR3 here is CASSQDPSGSANTGELFF.

The chain carries TRBV10-3 and TRBJ2-7. The CDR3 has 13 residues. CDR1 is ENHRY and CDR2 is SYGVKD in the germline V gene. The CDR3 protein is CAMSTGYSYEQYF.

The chain combines TRBV5-1 with TRBJ2-5. Germline CDR1 reads SGHRS; CDR2 reads YFSETQ. The CDR3 extends over 13 amino acids. CDR3 loop: CASSSTIQETQYF.

The V and J genes are TRBV12-3 or TRBV12-4 and TRBJ1-5. The CDR3 is 14 amino acids. CDR3 region: CASSFRRGNQPQHF.

The V gene is TRBV6-4, the J gene TRBJ2-1; the TCRdb D gene call, TRBD1, has no DNA to confirm it. Per the germline V gene, CDR1 is MRHNA and CDR2 is SNTAGT. The CDR3 is 14 residues long. The CDR3 sequence: CASSDGTGHNEQFF.